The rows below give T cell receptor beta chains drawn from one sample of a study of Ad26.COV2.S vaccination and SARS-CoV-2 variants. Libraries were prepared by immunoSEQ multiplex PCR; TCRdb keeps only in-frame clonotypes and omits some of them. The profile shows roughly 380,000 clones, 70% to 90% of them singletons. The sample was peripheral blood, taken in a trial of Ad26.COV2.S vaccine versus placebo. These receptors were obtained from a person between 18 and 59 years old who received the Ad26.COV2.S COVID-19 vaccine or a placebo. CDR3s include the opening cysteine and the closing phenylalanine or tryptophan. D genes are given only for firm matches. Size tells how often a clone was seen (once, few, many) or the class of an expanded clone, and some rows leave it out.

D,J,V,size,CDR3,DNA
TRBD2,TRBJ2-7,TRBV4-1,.,CASSTATVREGPGRGEQYF,TGCGCCAGCAGTACAGCTACGGTACGGGAGGGCCCTGGGCGAGGAGAGCAGTACTTC
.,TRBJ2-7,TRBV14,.,CASSPRPGRSSYEQYF,TGTGCCAGCAGCCCCCGTCCGGGAAGGAGCTCCTACGAGCAGTACTTC
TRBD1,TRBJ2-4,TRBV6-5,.,CASRGTGLPNIQYF,TGTGCCAGCAGAGGGACAGGGCTCCCTAACATTCAGTACTTC
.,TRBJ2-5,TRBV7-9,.,CASSLGGAPFVGETQYF,TGTGCCAGCAGCCTCGGTGGGGCCCCGTTCGTTGGGGAGACCCAGTACTTC
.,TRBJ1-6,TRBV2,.,CASSSTGFDNSPLHF,TGTGCCAGCAGTTCAACAGGGTTTGATAATTCACCCCTCCACTTT
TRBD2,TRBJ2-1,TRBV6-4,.,CASSEYPGLAKYNEQFF,TGTGCCAGCAGTGAATATCCGGGACTAGCGAAATACAATGAGCAGTTCTTC
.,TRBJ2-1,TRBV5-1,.,CASSLAGALYNEQFF,TGCGCCAGCAGCTTGGCAGGGGCCCTCTACAATGAGCAGTTCTTC
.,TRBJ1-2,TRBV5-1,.,CASSTTGYGYTF,TGCGCCAGCAGCACTACAGGCTATGGCTACACCTTC
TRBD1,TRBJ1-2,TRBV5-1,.,CASSLEGQGNYGYTF,TGCGCCAGCAGCTTGGAGGGACAGGGGAACTATGGCTACACCTTC
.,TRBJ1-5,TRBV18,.,CASSPGYSNQPQHF,TGTGCCAGCTCACCAGGATATAGCAATCAGCCCCAGCATTTT
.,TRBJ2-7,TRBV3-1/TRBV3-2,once,CASSQDRGRGRLEQYF,TGTGCCAGCAGCCAAGATCGTGGGAGGGGGCGGCTCGAGCAGTACTTC
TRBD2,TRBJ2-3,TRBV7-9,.,CASSPGTSGGTDTQYF,TGTGCCAGCAGTCCCGGGACTAGCGGGGGAACAGATACGCAGTATTTT
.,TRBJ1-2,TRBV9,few,CASSAEGYGYTF,TGTGCCAGCAGCGCCGAGGGGTATGGCTACACCTTC
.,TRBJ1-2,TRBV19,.,CASSRDWKQGYTF,TGTGCCAGTAGTCGGGACTGGAAGCAAGGCTACACCTTC
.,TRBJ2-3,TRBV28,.,CASQGPKRSTDTQYF,TGTGCCAGCCAGGGACCTAAGAGGAGCACAGATACGCAGTATTTT
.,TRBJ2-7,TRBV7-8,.,CASSLAMNYEQYF,TGTGCCAGCAGCTTAGCCATGAACTACGAGCAGTACTTC
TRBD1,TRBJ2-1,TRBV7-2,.,CASSLDRGEFNEQFF,TGTGCCAGCAGCTTGGACAGGGGGGAATTTAATGAGCAGTTCTTC
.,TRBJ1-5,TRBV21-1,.,CASSKEGKRRQTSNQPQHF,TGTGCCAGCAGCAAAGAGGGGAAGAGGCGTCAGACGAGCAATCAGCCCCAGCATTTT
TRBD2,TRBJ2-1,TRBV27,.,CASTSGGLPYNEQFF,TGTGCCAGCACCTCGGGGGGGCTGCCCTACAATGAGCAGTTCTTC
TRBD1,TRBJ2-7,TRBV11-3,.,CASSRAGTDYEQYF,TGTGCCAGCAGCCGCGCCGGGACAGACTACGAGCAGTACTTC
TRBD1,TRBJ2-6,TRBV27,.,CASSDRGSGANVLTF,TGTGCCAGCAGTGACAGGGGGTCAGGGGCCAACGTCCTGACTTTC
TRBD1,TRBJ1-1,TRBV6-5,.,CASNWDRGDTEAFF,TGTGCCAGCAATTGGGACAGGGGGGACACTGAAGCTTTCTTT
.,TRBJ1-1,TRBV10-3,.,CAISYTQNRRPEAFF,TGTGCCATCAGCTATACCCAGAACAGGCGTCCGGAAGCTTTCTTT
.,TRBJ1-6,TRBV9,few,CASSVGWGDSPLHF,TGTGCCAGCAGCGTAGGATGGGGGGATTCACCCCTCCACTTT
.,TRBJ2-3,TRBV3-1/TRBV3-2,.,CASSQLLAGASTDTQYF,TGTGCCAGCAGCCAGCTTCTCGCCGGGGCGAGCACAGATACGCAGTATTTT
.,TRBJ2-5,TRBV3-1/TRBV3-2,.,CASSQVGGDLAQTQYF,TGTGCCAGCAGCCAAGTCGGTGGGGACCTAGCCCAGACCCAGTACTTC
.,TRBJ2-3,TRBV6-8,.,CASSPPFAGRRADTQYF,TGTGCCAGCAGTCCACCCTTCGCGGGTCGACGAGCAGATACGCAGTATTTT
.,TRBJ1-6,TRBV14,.,CASSQATFSPLHF,TGTGCCAGCAGCCAAGCGACATTTTCACCCCTCCACTTT
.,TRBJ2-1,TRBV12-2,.,CASRLGTPQLHEQFF,TGTGCAAGTCGCTTAGGGACACCCCAGCTGCACGAGCAGTTCTTC
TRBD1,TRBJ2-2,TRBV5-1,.,CASSSGGSGELFF,TGCGCCAGCAGCTCAGGGGGCTCCGGGGAGCTGTTTTTT
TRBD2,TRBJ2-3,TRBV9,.,CASSAVIPGLAGGFTDTQYF,TGTGCCAGCAGCGCGGTCATACCAGGACTAGCGGGGGGGTTCACAGATACGCAGTATTTT
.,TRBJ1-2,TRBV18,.,CASSSTESGGPPHGYTF,TGTGCCAGCTCATCGACCGAGTCCGGGGGCCCCCCCCATGGCTACACCTTC
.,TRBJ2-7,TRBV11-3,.,CASSAGHTYEQYF,TGTGCCAGCAGCGCGGGACATACCTACGAGCAGTACTTC
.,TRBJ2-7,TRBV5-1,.,CASSRGRGQRSYEQYF,TGCGCCAGCAGCCGGGGGCGGGGACAGAGATCCTACGAGCAGTACTTC
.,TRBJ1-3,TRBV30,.,CAWSASRTVLAGNTIYF,TGTGCCTGGAGTGCGTCCCGGACAGTGTTGGCTGGAAACACCATATATTTT
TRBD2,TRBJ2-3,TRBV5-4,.,CASSLDPSGRDTQYF,TGTGCCAGCAGCTTGGACCCTAGCGGGAGAGATACGCAGTATTTT
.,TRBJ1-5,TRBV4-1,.,CASSQKGGRNNQPQHF,TGCGCCAGCAGCCAAAAGGGGGGCAGGAACAATCAGCCCCAGCATTTT
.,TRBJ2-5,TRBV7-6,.,CASSLASWTVQETQYF,TGTGCCAGCAGCTTAGCGTCCTGGACAGTCCAAGAGACCCAGTACTTC
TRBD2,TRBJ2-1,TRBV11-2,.,CASSFGTSGIGEQFF,TGTGCCAGCAGCTTTGGGACTAGCGGGATCGGGGAGCAGTTCTTC
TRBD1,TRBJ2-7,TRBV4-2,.,CASSAPGQGPPIAAYEQYF,TGTGCCAGCAGCGCGCCCGGACAGGGGCCACCCATTGCCGCCTACGAGCAGTACTTC
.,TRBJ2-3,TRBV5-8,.,CASSRQLLAQYF,TGTGCCAGCAGCCGGCAGTTACTAGCGCAGTATTTT
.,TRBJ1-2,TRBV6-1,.,CASSELYGYTF,TGTGCCAGCAGTGAATTGTATGGCTACACCTTC
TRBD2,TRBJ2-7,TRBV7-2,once,CASSPGGGSGTHYEQYF,TGTGCCAGCAGCCCCGGAGGGGGTAGCGGGACCCACTACGAGCAGTACTTC
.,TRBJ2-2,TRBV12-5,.,CASGLPGYAGELFF,TGTGCTAGTGGTTTGCCGGGATACGCCGGGGAGCTGTTTTTT
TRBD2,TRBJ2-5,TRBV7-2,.,CASSNRGLAGGGETQYF,TGTGCCAGCAGTAATCGGGGACTAGCGGGGGGCGGTGAGACCCAGTACTTC
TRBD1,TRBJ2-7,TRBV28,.,CASSLPGQGLGEQYF,TGTGCCAGCAGTTTACCCGGACAGGGTCTGGGCGAGCAGTACTTC
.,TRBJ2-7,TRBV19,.,CASGPDGGYEQYF,TGTGCCAGTGGACCCGACGGGGGTTACGAGCAGTACTTC
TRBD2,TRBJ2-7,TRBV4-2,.,CASSQASGKNEQYF,TGTGCCAGCAGCCAAGCTAGCGGGAAAAACGAGCAGTACTTC
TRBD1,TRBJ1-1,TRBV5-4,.,CASSFGGTGGTEAFF,TGTGCCAGCAGCTTCGGGGGCACAGGGGGCACTGAAGCTTTCTTT